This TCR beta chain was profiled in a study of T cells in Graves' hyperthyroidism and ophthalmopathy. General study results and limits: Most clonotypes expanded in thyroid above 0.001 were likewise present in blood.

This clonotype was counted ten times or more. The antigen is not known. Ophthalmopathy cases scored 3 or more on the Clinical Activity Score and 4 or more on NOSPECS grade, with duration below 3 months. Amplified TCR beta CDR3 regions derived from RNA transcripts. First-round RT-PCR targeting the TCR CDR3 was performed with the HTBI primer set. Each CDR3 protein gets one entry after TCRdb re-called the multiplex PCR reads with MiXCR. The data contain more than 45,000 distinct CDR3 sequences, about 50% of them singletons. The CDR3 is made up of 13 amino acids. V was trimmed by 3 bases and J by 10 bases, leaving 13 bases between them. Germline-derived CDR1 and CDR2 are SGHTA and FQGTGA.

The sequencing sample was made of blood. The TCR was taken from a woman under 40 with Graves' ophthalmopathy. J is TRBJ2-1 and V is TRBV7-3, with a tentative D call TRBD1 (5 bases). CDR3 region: CASSLGPGDEQFF. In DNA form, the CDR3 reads TGTGCCAGCAGCTTGGGGCCCGGCGACGAGCAGTTCTTC. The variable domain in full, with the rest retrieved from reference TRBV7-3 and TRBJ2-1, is GAGVSQTPSNKVTEKGKYVELRCDPISGHTALYWYRQSLGQGPEFLIYFQGTGAADDSGLPNDRFFAVRPEGSVSTLKIQRTERGDSAVYLCASSLGPGDEQFFGPGTRLTVL.